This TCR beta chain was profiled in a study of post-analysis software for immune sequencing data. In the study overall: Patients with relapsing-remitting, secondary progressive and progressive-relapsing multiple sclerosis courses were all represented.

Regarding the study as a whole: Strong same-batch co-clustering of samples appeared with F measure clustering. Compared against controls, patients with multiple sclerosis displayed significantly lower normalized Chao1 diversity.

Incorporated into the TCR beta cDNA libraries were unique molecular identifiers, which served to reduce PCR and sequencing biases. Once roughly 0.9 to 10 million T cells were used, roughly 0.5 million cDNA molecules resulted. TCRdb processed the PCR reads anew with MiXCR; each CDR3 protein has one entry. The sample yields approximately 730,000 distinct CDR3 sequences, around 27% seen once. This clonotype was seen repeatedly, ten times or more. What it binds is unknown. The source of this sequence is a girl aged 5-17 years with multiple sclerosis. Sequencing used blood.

The CDR3 DNA reads TGTGCCAGCAGTTTCGTCCGGGTACATCATACGCAGTATTTT. It specifies CASSFVRVHHTQYF. The chain uses TRBV12-3 or TRBV12-4 and TRBJ2-3; D is ambiguous. V shed 3 bases and J shed 7 bases, with 14 bases lying between them. The CDR3 is made up of 14 amino acids.